This TCR beta chain comes out of a study of blood T cells in healthy people across ages. Study observations and caveats: Diversity of TCR beta correlated strongly with naive T cell percentage. Unsorted PBMCs prevented conclusive naive versus antigen-experienced comparison. Diversity estimates drawn from one million T cells were deemed underestimates.

A sample-barcoded 5' primer and a J-beta primer mix were used in a second PCR of roughly 7 to 11 cycles. Per-sample output comprised a minimum of 2.5 million paired-end reads containing CDR3. MiXCR, applied by TCRdb to the 5' RACE reads, yields one record per CDR3 protein. The data show hundreds of thousands of distinct CDR3 sequences, over 45% seen once. This clonotype occurred a few times. Antigen unknown. V gave up 10 bases and J gave up 4 bases, with 9 bases separating them. The CDR3 is 11 amino acids. Germline V gives CDR1 SGHTA, CDR2 FQGTGA. V is TRBV7-3 and J is TRBJ2-3; D unclear. The receptor was isolated from an older woman in good health. Sequencing was performed on blood. The CDR3: CAIPRADTQYF. CDR3 sequence (DNA): TGTGCCATTCCCCGCGCAGATACGCAGTATTTT. Full variable domain (rest looked up from reference TRBV7-3 and TRBJ2-3): GAGVSQTPSNKVTEKGKYVELRCDPISGHTALYWYRQSLGQGPEFLIYFQGTGAADDSGLPNDRFFAVRPEGSVSTLKIQRTERGDSAVYLCAIPRADTQYFGPGTRLTVL.